Listed below are T cell receptor beta chains from one sample, sequenced in a study of T cell responses to AZD1222 COVID-19 vaccine. TCRdb keeps only in-frame clones here, not all; method: immunoSEQ multiplex PCR. The sample contains around 77,000 clones, 86% of which appear only once. This specimen was peripheral blood, taken on day 0 of AZD1222 vaccination. The receptors derive from an adult in good health. CDR3s include the opening cysteine and the closing phenylalanine or tryptophan. The order of the fields is J gene, clone size, D gene, V gene, CDR3 protein, CDR3 DNA. The D gene is left open where the match is weak. Size values are once, few and many counts, or a class for expanded clones, and some rows have none.

>TRBJ1-4|-|TRBD1|TRBV27
CASSPGDREATNEKLFF
TGTGCCAGCAGTCCAGGAGACAGGGAAGCAACTAATGAAAAACTGTTTTTT
>TRBJ2-1|once|-|TRBV5-6
CASSFKERPSSYNEQFF
TGTGCCAGCAGCTTTAAAGAGCGCCCTAGCTCCTACAATGAGCAGTTCTTC
>TRBJ1-2|-|TRBD1|TRBV6-5
CASSPDREGYGYTF
TGTGCCAGCAGTCCCGACAGGGAGGGTTATGGCTACACCTTC
>TRBJ1-2|once|TRBD1|TRBV19
CASSSGTGYFNYGYTF
TGTGCCAGTAGTTCCGGGACAGGCTATTTCAACTATGGCTACACCTTC
>TRBJ1-2|few|-|TRBV5-1
CASRNEAGNYGYTF
TGCGCCAGCAGAAACGAGGCCGGTAACTATGGCTACACCTTC
>TRBJ2-3|-|-|TRBV2
CASSARGDSTDTQYF
TGTGCCAGCAGCGCGCGCGGGGACTCCACAGATACGCAGTATTTT
>TRBJ1-4|-|-|TRBV18
CASSPWRELSEKLFF
TGTGCCAGCTCACCATGGAGGGAGTTAAGTGAAAAACTGTTTTTT
>TRBJ2-3|once|-|TRBV29-1
CSVEGGTDTQYF
TGCAGCGTTGAGGGGGGCACAGATACGCAGTATTTT
>TRBJ1-6|-|-|TRBV11-2
CASSLLGKNSPLHF
TGTGCCAGCAGCTTACTCGGAAAAAATTCACCCCTCCACTTT
>TRBJ2-7|once|TRBD2|TRBV2
CARGPSGRSGQYF
TGTGCCAGGGGGCCTAGCGGGAGGTCTGGGCAGTACTTC
>TRBJ2-7|once|-|TRBV7-2
CASSYPTGDGSSYEQYF
TGTGCCAGCAGCTATCCGACGGGAGACGGGAGTTCCTACGAGCAGTACTTC
>TRBJ1-4|-|-|TRBV15
CATSRDLLGSDEKLFF
TGTGCCACCAGCAGAGATCTTCTTGGGAGCGATGAAAAACTGTTTTTT
>TRBJ1-1|-|-|TRBV19
CASSIVGRYTEAFF
TGTGCCAGTAGTATAGTAGGCCGCTACACTGAAGCTTTCTTT
>TRBJ2-7|-|TRBD2|TRBV7-3
CASSLTGAGGDEQYF
TGTGCCAGCAGCTTAACTGGGGCGGGAGGGGACGAGCAGTACTTC
>TRBJ1-6|-|-|TRBV6-5
CASRSGQDSPLHF
TGTGCCAGCAGATCAGGCCAAGATTCACCCCTCCACTTT
>TRBJ1-3|-|-|TRBV20-1
CSASPRRRGNTIYF
TGCAGTGCTAGTCCCCGAAGGAGGGGAAACACCATATATTTT
>TRBJ2-4|once|TRBD1|TRBV14
CASSLGQWNDIQYF
TGTGCCAGCAGCCTGGGACAGTGGAACGACATTCAGTACTTC
>TRBJ2-7|-|-|TRBV5-6
CASSFGGGEQYF
TGTGCCAGCAGCTTTGGGGGCGGCGAGCAGTACTTC
>TRBJ1-1|-|-|TRBV19
CASIERGGGTEAFF
TGTGCCAGTATAGAAAGGGGAGGTGGCACTGAAGCTTTCTTT
>TRBJ2-1|-|TRBD2|TRBV5-1
CASSLEGGIENEQFF
TGCGCCAGCAGCTTGGAGGGAGGGATAGAGAATGAGCAGTTCTTC
>TRBJ1-2|-|-|TRBV3-1/TRBV3-2
CASSQGPGGYTF
TGTGCCAGCAGCCAAGGACCGGGGGGCTACACCTTC
>TRBJ1-1|-|-|TRBV2
CASSEEGAFF
TGTGCCAGCAGTGAGGAGGGGGCTTTCTTT
>TRBJ2-2|-|-|TRBV7-3
CASSPEMITGELFF
TGTGCCAGCAGCCCAGAGATGATAACCGGGGAGCTGTTTTTT
>TRBJ1-1|-|-|TRBV5-1
CASSLDSLSPEAFF
TGCGCCAGCAGCTTGGATTCTCTCAGCCCTGAAGCTTTCTTT
>TRBJ1-1|-|-|TRBV30
CAWSGPTYPAWEKAFF
TGTGCCTGGAGTGGGCCGACCTACCCGGCGTGGGAGAAAGCTTTCTTT
>TRBJ1-5|-|-|TRBV19
CASTLKLRKISNQPQHF
TGTGCCAGTACCCTTAAATTGCGCAAGATTAGCAATCAGCCCCAGCATTTT
>TRBJ2-2|-|-|TRBV18
CASSPLQLYTGELFF
TGTGCCAGCTCACCATTACAATTATACACCGGGGAGCTGTTTTTT